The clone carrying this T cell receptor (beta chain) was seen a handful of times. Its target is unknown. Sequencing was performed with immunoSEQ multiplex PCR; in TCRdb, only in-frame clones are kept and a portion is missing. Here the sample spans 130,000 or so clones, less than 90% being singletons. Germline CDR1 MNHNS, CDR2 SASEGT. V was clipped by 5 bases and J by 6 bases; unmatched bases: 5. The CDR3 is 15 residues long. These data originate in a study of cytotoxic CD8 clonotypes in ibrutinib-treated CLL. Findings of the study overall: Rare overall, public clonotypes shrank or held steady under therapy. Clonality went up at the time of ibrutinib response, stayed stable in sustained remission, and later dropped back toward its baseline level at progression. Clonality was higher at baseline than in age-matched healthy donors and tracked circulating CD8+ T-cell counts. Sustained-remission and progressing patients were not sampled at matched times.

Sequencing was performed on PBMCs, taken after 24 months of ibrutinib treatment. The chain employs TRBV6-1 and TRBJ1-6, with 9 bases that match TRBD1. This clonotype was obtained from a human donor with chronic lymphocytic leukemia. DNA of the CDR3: TGTGCCAGCAGTCCCCGACAGGGGGGTAATTCACCCCTCCACTTT. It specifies CASSPRQGGNSPLHF.